This entry lists 25 T cell receptor beta chains sequenced from one sample in a study of T-cell reconstitution after alpha-beta-depleted transplantation in children (TCRdb year 2016). The sample's treatment or condition, from its label and the paper: allogeneic hematopoietic cell transplantation with graft depleted of TCRalphabeta T cells and CD19 B cells. Library preparation was by PCR. Sequenced on an Illumina HiSeq 2500. To normalize quantification of the TCRbeta repertoire, the TCR libraries were built with molecular barcoding that relied on unique molecular identifiers. TCRdb reworked the public reads: Q25 trimming with fastp, MiXCR clone assembly, productive beta chains retained. Each entry merges the rows of one CDR3 protein and shows their most common DNA and genes. The sample includes 550,000 to 600,000 distinct CDR3 sequences, with approximately 22% observed a single time. 13% to 15% of the sample belongs to the ten largest clones.

The sequenced sample was PBMCs, mostly from graft donor cells, obtained 360 days after TCRalphabeta/CD19-depleted stem cell transplant. The receptors come from a boy under two years old who had a stem cell transplant for acute myeloid leukemia, so the T cells may come from the graft donor.

A note on this clonotype: Since a much larger clone is just one base distant, this may be a read error. The rearrangement joins TRBV6-1 to TRBJ2-2; unclear D gene. The CDR3 length is 14 residues. Germline assignment: CDR1 MNHNS and CDR2 SASEGT. CDR3 region: CASSGGMNIGELFF. DNA for the CDR3: TGTGCCAGCAGTGGCGGAATGAACATCGGGGAGCTGTTTTTT.

The rearrangement joins TRBV29-1 to TRBJ1-1; D is ambiguous. Germline V CDR1 and CDR2: SQVTM, ANQGSEA. The CDR3 has 15 residues. Trimming cost V 4 bases and J 0 bases, with 15 bases left between them. CDR3 in DNA: TGCAGCGTTGGTCTCCGGGTAAAGGTGAACACTGAAGCTTTCTTT. Translating gives CSVGLRVKVNTEAFF.

In its sample, this clonotype was seen many times. The chain recombines TRBV7-3 with TRBJ1-4; D gene unclear. The CDR3 length is 15 residues. V lost 2 bases and J lost 4, with 11 bases in between. Germline CDR1 and CDR2: SGHTA and FQGTGA. This CDR3 is CASSLEAIGNEKLFF. CDR3 DNA: TGTGCCAGCAGCTTAGAAGCCATTGGTAATGAAAAACTGTTTTTT.

The CDR3 loop reads CASSLPRGGGDTQYF. The DNA for the CDR3 is TGTGCCAGCAGTTTACCTAGAGGGGGTGGAGATACGCAGTATTTT. The chain combines TRBV28 with TRBJ2-3; D might be TRBD1 (6 bases). This CDR3 has 15 residues. In germline, CDR1 is MDHEN, CDR2 SYDVKM. The germline V and J ends were trimmed by 2 bases and 5 bases, with 14 bases remaining between them. The full variable domain, completed using reference TRBV28 and TRBJ2-3, is DVKVTQSSRYLVKRTGEKVFLECVQDMDHENMFWYRQDPGLGLRLIYFSYDVKMKEKGDIPEGYSVSREKKERFSLILESASTNQTSMYLCASSLPRGGGDTQYFGPGTRLTVL.

The chain couples TRBV5-1 to TRBJ2-7; D may be TRBD1 or TRBD2 (5 bases each). Germline CDR1 SGHRS, CDR2 YFSETQ. Trimming removed 4 bases from V and 3 bases from J, with 17 bases in between. This CDR3 has 15 residues. The CDR3: CASSIGGRDIYEQYV. In DNA, the CDR3 is TGCGCCAGCAGCATTGGAGGCAGGGATATCTACGAGCAGTACGTC.

This clonotype has at least ten counts. The chain recombines TRBV20-1 with TRBJ2-1, with D possibly being TRBD2 (6 bases). CDR1 DFQATT and CDR2 SNEGSKA come from the germline V gene (reference sequence). Trimming left V 3 bases short and J 5 bases short, with 17 bases between. There are 15 residues in the CDR3. CDR3: CSASRPGGVDNEQFF. Written as DNA, the CDR3 is TGCAGTGCTAGCCGCCCGGGCGGGGTAGACAATGAGCAGTTCTTC.

This clonotype was seen many times. This chain joins TRBV20-1 and TRBJ1-5, with TRBD1 matching over 7 bases. J gave up 0 bases and V 6 bases, and 14 bases lay outside the gene matches. This CDR3 comprises 17 residues. In germline, CDR1 is DFQATT, CDR2 SNEGSKA (reference sequence). CDR3 nucleotide sequence: TGCAGTGCGGAGGGGGCTGACAGTGCCTATAGCAATCAGCCCCAGCATTTT. It encodes CSAEGADSAYSNQPQHF.

This clonotype was seen repeatedly, ten times or more. The gene calls are TRBV20-1 and TRBJ2-2; 7 nucleotides match TRBD1. CDR3 length equals 17 residues. V was clipped by 0 bases and J by 3 bases; unmatched bases: 10. CDR1 is DFQATT, CDR2 SNEGSKA, per germline (reference sequence). CDR3: CSARDPLDRRHTGELFF. The CDR3 nucleotides read TGCAGTGCTAGAGATCCGCTGGACAGGCGACACACCGGGGAGCTGTTTTTT.

This clonotype was detected many times. This chain's CDR3 is CASSPSGAQETQYF. The CDR3 DNA sequence: TGTGCCAGCAGTCCCTCAGGGGCGCAAGAGACCCAGTACTTC. This chain connects TRBV6-1 to TRBJ2-5, with D possibly TRBD1 on 6 matching bases. Germline CDR1 and CDR2: MNHNS and SASEGT. The V gene lost 5 bases and the J gene lost 2 bases, with 12 bases spanning the gap. The CDR3 is made up of 14 amino acids.

This sequence joins TRBV7-9 and TRBJ2-7, with D perhaps matching TRBD1 or TRBD2 (5 bases each). The V and J ends lost 1 base and 2 bases respectively, with 12 bases between them. Germline-derived CDR1 and CDR2 are SEHNR and FQNEAQ (reference sequence). This CDR3 has 15 amino acids. The CDR3 nucleotides read TGTGCCAGCAGCTTAGGGGACGCCCGAGCCTACGAGCAGTACGTC. It specifies CASSLGDARAYEQYV.

This clonotype appeared many times. This rearrangement joins TRBV11-2 to TRBJ2-7; either TRBD1 or TRBD2 may fit D (5 bases each). The CDR3 is 16 residues long. Trimming stripped 1 base from V and 5 bases from J, with 18 bases between. Germline V gives CDR1 SGHAT, CDR2 FQNNGV. In nucleotides, the CDR3 is TGTGCCAGCAGCTTAGTAGGGAGAAAGGGGTCCCACGAGCAGTACGTC. Translation: CASSLVGRKGSHEQYV.

The CDR3 DNA reads as TGCAGTGGTCAAGCGGGGGGCACAGATACGCAGTATTTT. This codes for CSGQAGGTDTQYF. The chain couples TRBV20-1 to TRBJ2-3; 8 bases are a match to TRBD2. V shed 7 bases and J 1 base; nucleotides not matched to a gene: 4. This CDR3 region has 13 residues. Germline assignment: CDR1 DFQATT and CDR2 SNEGSKA (reference sequence).

This clonotype was seen a few times. The chain carries TRBV12-3 or TRBV12-4 and TRBJ2-2; no firm D call. Between the trimmed V and J ends, which lost 6 bases and 8 bases, there was a span of 16 bases. The CDR3 is made up of 14 amino acids. CDR3 nucleotides: TGTGCCAGCAGCCCTTTCCGAAAGGGAGGGGAGCTGTTTTTT. As protein: CASSPFRKGGELFF.

This CDR3 reads CASSQPDRDIEKLFF. CDR3 DNA sequence: TGTGCCAGCAGCCAACCGGACAGGGACATTGAAAAACTGTTTTTT. This rearrangement joins TRBV4-2 to TRBJ1-4, with 8 bases matching TRBD1. Germline V gene lookup returns CDR1 LGHNA and CDR2 YNFKEQ. This CDR3 contains 15 residues. V dropped 2 bases and J dropped 7; count of bases not matched to a gene: 6.

This clonotype was detected a few times. V gene TRBV29-1 combines with J gene TRBJ1-1; 8 bases are a match to TRBD1. The ends lost 7 bases at V and 2 bases at J; junction bases unmatched: 6. The CDR3 covers 13 residues. Germline CDR1 SQVTM, CDR2 ANQGSEA. The DNA of the CDR3 is TGCAGCGGCACGGACAGGGTAAACACTGAAGCTTTCTTT. Its translation: CSGTDRVNTEAFF.

This clonotype appeared many times. The chain carries TRBV28 and TRBJ2-3; 10 bases agree with TRBD2. The CDR3 extends over 17 amino acids. The ends lost 2 bases at V and 1 base at J; junction bases unmatched: 6. Germline V lookup: CDR1 MDHEN, CDR2 SYDVKM. CDR3 region: CASSLKLAGRRTDTQYF. The CDR3 region has the DNA TGTGCCAGCAGTTTAAAACTAGCGGGGAGACGCACAGATACGCAGTATTTT.

The CDR3: CASSLGGGLAYEQYF. The CDR3 region has the DNA TGTGCCAGCAGCTTAGGAGGCGGGTTAGCCTACGAGCAGTACTTC. This rearrangement joins TRBV11-3 to TRBJ2-7; D might be TRBD2 (5 bases). The CDR3 runs 15 residues. V lost 1 base and J lost 2, with 12 bases in between. Germline V gene data show CDR1 as SGHNT and CDR2 as YENEEA.

In this sample, this clonotype turned up a few times. The V and J genes are TRBV12-3 or TRBV12-4 and TRBJ2-5; the D is unclear. The CDR3 spans 12 residues. Between the trimmed V and J ends, which lost 7 bases and 2 bases, there was a span of 8 bases. Written as DNA, the CDR3 is TGTGCCAGCATGTTGCGGCAAGAGACCCAGTACTTC. Translation: CASMLRQETQYF.

This clonotype appeared once. The rearrangement uses TRBV5-1 and TRBJ2-1; no definite D call. The germline gives CDR1 SGHRS, CDR2 YFSETQ. V was pared by 0 bases and J by 8 bases, with 9 bases between. This CDR3 contains 13 residues. CDR3 in DNA: TGCGCCAGCAGCTTGGGGCTCCGCGATGAGCAGTTCTTC. It specifies CASSLGLRDEQFF.

The V call is TRBV11-2, the J call TRBJ2-1; 9 bases map to TRBD1. The V segment lost 5 bases and the J segment 6 bases; nucleotides outside the gene matches: 8. The CDR3 spans 15 residues. Germline CDR1 SGHAT, CDR2 FQNNGV. The CDR3 is CASSTQWTGANEQFF. The CDR3 bases are TGTGCCAGCAGCACTCAATGGACAGGGGCCAATGAGCAGTTCTTC.

The genes are TRBV28 and TRBJ2-5; TRBD2 aligns across 7 bases. The CDR3 has 14 amino acids. Germline V gene lookup returns CDR1 MDHEN and CDR2 SYDVKM. V lost 6 bases to trimming and J lost 2 bases; unmatched junction nucleotides: 6. The CDR3, as DNA: TGTGCCAGCAGCAAAAGCGGGGCACAAGAGACCCAGTACTTC. This codes for CASSKSGAQETQYF.

This clonotype showed up many times. V gene TRBV20-1 combines with J gene TRBJ1-5; 11 nucleotides match TRBD1. J was trimmed by 5 bases and V by 6 bases; bases with no gene match: 9. The CDR3 totals 15 residues. Per the germline V gene, CDR1 is DFQATT and CDR2 is SNEGSKA (reference sequence). The CDR3 nucleotides read TGCAGTGCGGAACCCGGGACAGGGGGAGATCAGCCCCAGCATTTT. Protein product: CSAEPGTGGDQPQHF.

V gene TRBV20-1 combines with J gene TRBJ1-4; possible D gene TRBD1, 6 bases. CDR3 length equals 15 residues. CDR1 and CDR2 from the germline V gene are DFQATT and SNEGSKA (reference sequence). Trimming left V 4 bases short and J 5 bases short, with 17 bases between. The CDR3 here is CSAKGGPGWNEKLFF. As DNA, the CDR3 is TGCAGTGCTAAGGGGGGGCCCGGGTGGAATGAAAAACTGTTTTTT.

This clonotype was detected only a few times. V and J are TRBV7-3 and TRBJ2-1; 9 bases fit TRBD1. Germline V gene lookup returns CDR1 SGHTA and CDR2 FQGTGA. The CDR3 is made up of 16 amino acids. The junction had 3 bases not matched to a gene; V was cut back by 3 bases and J by 0 bases. CDR3: CASSFNRGLSYNEQFF. The CDR3 DNA reads TGTGCCAGCAGCTTTAACAGGGGGCTCTCCTACAATGAGCAGTTCTTC.

This clonotype was counted many times. The CDR3 here is CASRKGQNMNTEAFF. CDR3 DNA sequence: TGTGCCAGTCGAAAAGGGCAGAACATGAACACTGAAGCTTTCTTT. V and J are TRBV19 and TRBJ1-1, with D hard to call. Germline lookup yields CDR1 LNHDA and CDR2 SQIVND (reference sequence). The V end lost 8 bases, the J end lost 0 bases, and 16 bases lay between the germline ends. This CDR3 has 15 amino acids.